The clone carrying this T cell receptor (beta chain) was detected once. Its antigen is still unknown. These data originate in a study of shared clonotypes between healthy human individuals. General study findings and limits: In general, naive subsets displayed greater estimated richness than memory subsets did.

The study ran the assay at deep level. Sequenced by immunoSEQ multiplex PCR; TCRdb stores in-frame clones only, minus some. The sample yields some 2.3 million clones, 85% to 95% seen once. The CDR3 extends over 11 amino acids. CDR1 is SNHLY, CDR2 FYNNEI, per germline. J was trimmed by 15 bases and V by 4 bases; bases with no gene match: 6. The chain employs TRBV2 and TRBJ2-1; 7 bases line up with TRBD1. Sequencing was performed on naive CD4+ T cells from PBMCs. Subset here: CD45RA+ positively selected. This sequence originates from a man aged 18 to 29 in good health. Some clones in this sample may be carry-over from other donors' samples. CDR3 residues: CASSVDRVPFF. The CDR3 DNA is TGTGCCAGCAGTGTCGACAGGGTTCCGTTCTTC. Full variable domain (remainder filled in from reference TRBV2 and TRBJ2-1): EPEVTQTPSHQVTQMGQEVILRCVPISNHLYFYWYRQILGQKVEFLVSFYNNEISEKSEIFDDQFSVERPDGSNFTLKIRSTKLEDSAMYFCASSVDRVPFFGPGTRLTVL.